This T cell receptor beta chain stems from a study of shared clonotypes between healthy human individuals. Germline V gene data show CDR1 as LGHNA and CDR2 as YNFKEQ. Trimming pared 0 bases from V and 2 bases from J, leaving 5 bases between. The CDR3 has 13 amino acids. Healthy HIV-negative adults with no recent acute infections or vaccinations were recruited as donors. Assay used: immunoSEQ multiplex PCR; TCRdb lists only in-frame clones, some missing. The sample consists of hundreds of thousands of clones, 95% to 98% of them appearing once. A note on this clone: The antigen is unknown.

Study-wide points: Non-shared clonotypes had lower generation probabilities than those shared by all four donors.

The genes are TRBV4-2 and TRBJ2-7; D is unresolved. Specimen: naive CD4+ T cells sorted from blood. Subset: CD45RA+ positively selected. The receptor was derived from a woman aged 25 to 39 in good health. This chain's CDR3 is CASSQDGTYEQYF. The CDR3 DNA is TGTGCCAGCAGCCAAGATGGCACCTACGAGCAGTACTTC.